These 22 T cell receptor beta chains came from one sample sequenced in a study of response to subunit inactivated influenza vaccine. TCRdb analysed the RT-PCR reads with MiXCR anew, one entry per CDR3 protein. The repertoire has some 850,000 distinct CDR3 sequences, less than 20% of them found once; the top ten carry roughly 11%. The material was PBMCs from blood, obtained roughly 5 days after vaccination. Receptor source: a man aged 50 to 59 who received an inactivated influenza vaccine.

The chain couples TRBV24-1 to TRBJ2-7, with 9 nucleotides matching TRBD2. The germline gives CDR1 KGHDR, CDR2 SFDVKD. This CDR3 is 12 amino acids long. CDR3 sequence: CATGLAAYEQYF. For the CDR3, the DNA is TGTGCTACGGGACTAGCAGCCTACGAGCAGTACTTC.

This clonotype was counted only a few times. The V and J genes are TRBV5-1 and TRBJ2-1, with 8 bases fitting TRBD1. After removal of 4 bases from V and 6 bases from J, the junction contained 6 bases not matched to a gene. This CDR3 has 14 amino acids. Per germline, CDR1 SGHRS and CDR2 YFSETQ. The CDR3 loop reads CASSSRTGPNEQFF. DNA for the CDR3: TGCGCCAGCAGCAGCCGGACAGGGCCCAATGAGCAGTTCTTC.

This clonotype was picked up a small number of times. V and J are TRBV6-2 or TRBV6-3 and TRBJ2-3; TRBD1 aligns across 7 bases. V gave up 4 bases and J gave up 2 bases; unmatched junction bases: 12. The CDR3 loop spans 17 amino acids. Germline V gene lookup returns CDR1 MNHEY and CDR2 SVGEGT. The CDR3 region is CASSLYGTALNTDTQYF. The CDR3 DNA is TGTGCCAGCAGTTTATACGGGACAGCGCTAAACACAGATACGCAGTATTTT.

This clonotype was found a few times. CDR3 protein: CASSGGGDYRTDTQYF. DNA of the CDR3: TGCGCCAGCAGCGGTGGAGGGGACTACCGCACAGATACGCAGTATTTT. The chain recombines TRBV10-2 with TRBJ2-3; 7 bases are a match to TRBD2. This CDR3 contains 16 residues. Germline V gene lookup returns CDR1 WSHSY and CDR2 SAAADI. V dropped 6 bases and J dropped 1; count of bases not matched to a gene: 10.

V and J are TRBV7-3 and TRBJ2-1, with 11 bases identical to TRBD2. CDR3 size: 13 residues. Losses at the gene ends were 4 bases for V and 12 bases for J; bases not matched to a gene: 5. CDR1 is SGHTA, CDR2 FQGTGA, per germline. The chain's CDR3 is CASSYLAGGTQFF. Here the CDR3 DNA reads TGTGCCAGCAGCTACCTAGCGGGAGGTACGCAGTTCTTC.

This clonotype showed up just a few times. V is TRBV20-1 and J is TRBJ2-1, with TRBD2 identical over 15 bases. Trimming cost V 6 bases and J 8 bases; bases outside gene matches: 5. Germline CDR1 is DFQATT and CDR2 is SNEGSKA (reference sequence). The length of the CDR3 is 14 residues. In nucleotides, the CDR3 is TGCAGTGCCGGACTAGCGGGAGGGCCGGATGAGCAGTTCTTC. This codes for CSAGLAGGPDEQFF.

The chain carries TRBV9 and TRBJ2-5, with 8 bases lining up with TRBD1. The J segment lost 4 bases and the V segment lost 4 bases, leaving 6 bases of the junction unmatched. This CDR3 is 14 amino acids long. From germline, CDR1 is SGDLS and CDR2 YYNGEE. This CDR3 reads CASSTQQGVETQYF. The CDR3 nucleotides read TGTGCCAGCAGCACCCAACAGGGGGTAGAGACCCAGTACTTC.

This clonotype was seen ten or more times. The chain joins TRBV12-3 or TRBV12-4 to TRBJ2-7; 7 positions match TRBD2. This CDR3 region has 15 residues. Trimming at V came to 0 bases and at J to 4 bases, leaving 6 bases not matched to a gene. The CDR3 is CASSLAASGKYEQYF. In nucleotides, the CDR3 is TGTGCCAGCAGTTTAGCGGCTAGCGGAAAGTACGAGCAGTACTTC.

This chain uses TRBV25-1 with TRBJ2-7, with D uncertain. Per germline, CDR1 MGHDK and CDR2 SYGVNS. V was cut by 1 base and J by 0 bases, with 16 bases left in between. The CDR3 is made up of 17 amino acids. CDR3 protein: CASSESGPPPSSYEQYF. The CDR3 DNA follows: TGTGCCAGCAGTGAATCCGGACCTCCGCCCAGCTCCTACGAGCAGTACTTC.

CDR3 region: CASSQEQGFGITDTQYF. CDR3 sequence (DNA): TGTGCCAGCAGCCAAGAGCAGGGTTTTGGAATCACAGATACGCAGTATTTT. The chain carries TRBV3-1 and TRBJ2-3; D perhaps matches TRBD1 (5 bases). The V end was cut by 0 bases, the J end by 2 bases, with 15 bases between. Germline V gene data show CDR1 as LGHDT and CDR2 as YNNKEL (reference sequence). The CDR3 has 17 residues.

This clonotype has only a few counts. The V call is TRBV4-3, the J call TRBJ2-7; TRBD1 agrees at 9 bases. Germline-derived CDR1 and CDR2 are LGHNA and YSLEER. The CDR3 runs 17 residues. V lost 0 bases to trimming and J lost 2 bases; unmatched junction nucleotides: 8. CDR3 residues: CASSQDLQGAVTYEQYF. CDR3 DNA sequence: TGCGCCAGCAGCCAAGACCTACAGGGGGCTGTGACCTACGAGCAGTACTTC.

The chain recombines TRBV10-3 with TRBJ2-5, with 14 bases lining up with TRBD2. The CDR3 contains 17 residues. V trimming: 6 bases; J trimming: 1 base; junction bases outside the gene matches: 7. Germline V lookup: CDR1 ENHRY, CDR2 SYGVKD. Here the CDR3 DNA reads TGTGCCATCAGCACCGGGACTAGCGGGGGCTTCCAAGAGACCCAGTACTTC. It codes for CAISTGTSGGFQETQYF.

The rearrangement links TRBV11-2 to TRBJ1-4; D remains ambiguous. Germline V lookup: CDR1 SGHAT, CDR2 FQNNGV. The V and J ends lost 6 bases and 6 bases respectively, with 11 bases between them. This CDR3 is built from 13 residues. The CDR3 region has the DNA TGTGCCAGCAGTTCGGACGGTCATGAAAAACTGTTTTTT. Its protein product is CASSSDGHEKLFF. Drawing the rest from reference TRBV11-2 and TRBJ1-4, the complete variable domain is EAGVAQSPRYKIIEKRQSVAFWCNPISGHATLYWYQQILGQGPKLLIQFQNNGVVDDSQLPKDRFSAERLKGVDSTLKIQPAKLEDSAVYLCASSSDGHEKLFFGSGTQLSVL.

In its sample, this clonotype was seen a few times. In DNA form, the CDR3 reads TGCAGTGCTAGTGATAGCGGGAGGCCCACAGATACGCAGTATTTT. The encoded protein is CSASDSGRPTDTQYF. The V call is TRBV20-1, the J call TRBJ2-3, with 10 nucleotides matching TRBD2. Trimming removed 3 bases from V and 2 bases from J; junction bases left unmatched: 5. Germline lookup yields CDR1 DFQATT and CDR2 SNEGSKA (reference sequence). The CDR3 sequence is 15 residues long.

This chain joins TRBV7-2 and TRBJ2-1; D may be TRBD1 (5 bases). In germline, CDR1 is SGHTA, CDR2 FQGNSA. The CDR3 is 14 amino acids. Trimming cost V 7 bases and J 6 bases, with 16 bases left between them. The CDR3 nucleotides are TGTGCCAGCACCCCGGCCGTCCAGGGCAATGAGCAGTTCTTC. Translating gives CASTPAVQGNEQFF.

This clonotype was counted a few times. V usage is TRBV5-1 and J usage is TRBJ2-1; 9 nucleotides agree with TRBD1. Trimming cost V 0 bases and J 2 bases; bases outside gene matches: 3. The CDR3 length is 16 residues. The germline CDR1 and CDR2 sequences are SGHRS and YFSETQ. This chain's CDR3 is CASSLARTGAYNEQFF. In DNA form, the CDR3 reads TGCGCCAGCAGCTTGGCCCGGACAGGGGCCTACAATGAGCAGTTCTTC.

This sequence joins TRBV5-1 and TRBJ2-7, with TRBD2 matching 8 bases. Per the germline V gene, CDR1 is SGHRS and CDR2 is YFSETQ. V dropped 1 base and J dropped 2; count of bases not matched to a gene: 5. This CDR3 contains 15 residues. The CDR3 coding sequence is TGCGCCAGCAGCTTGTCAGCGGGAGAAACCTACGAGCAGTACTTC. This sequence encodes CASSLSAGETYEQYF.

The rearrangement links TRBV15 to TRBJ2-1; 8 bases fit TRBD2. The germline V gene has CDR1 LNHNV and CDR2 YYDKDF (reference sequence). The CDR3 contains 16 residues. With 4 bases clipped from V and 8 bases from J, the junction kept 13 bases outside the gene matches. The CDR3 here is CATSIPSGSGVDEQFF. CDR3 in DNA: TGTGCCACCAGCATCCCCAGCGGGAGCGGTGTAGATGAGCAGTTCTTC.

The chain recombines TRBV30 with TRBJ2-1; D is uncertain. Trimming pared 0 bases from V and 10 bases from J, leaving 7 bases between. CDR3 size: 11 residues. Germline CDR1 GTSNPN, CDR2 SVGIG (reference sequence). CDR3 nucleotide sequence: TGTGCCTGGAGTGTAGTCTGGGAGCAGTTCTTC. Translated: CAWSVVWEQFF. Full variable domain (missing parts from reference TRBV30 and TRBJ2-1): SQTIHQWPATLVQPVGSPLSLECTVEGTSNPNLYWYRQAAGRGLQLLFYSVGIGQISSEVPQNLSASRPQDRQFILSSKKLLLSDSGFYLCAWSVVWEQFFGPGTRLTVL.

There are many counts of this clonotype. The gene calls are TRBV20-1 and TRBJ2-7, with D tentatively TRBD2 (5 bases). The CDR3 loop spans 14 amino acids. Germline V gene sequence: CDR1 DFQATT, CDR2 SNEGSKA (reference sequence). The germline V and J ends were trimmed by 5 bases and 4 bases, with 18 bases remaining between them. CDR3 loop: CSAGLGGMAYEQYF. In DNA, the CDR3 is TGCAGTGCTGGACTTGGAGGCATGGCATACGAGCAGTACTTC.

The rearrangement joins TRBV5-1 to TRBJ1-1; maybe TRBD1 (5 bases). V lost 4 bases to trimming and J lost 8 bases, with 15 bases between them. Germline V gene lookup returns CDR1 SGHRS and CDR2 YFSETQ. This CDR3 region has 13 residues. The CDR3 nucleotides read TGCGCCAGCAGCACCAAACTGACAGCAGAAGCTTTCTTT. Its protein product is CASSTKLTAEAFF.

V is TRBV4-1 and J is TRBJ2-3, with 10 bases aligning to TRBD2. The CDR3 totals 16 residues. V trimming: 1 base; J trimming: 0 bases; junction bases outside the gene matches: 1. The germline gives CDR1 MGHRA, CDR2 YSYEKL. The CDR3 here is CASSQVAGGSTDTQYF. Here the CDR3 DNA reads TGCGCCAGCAGCCAAGTAGCGGGGGGAAGCACAGATACGCAGTATTTT.